Sequencing of this T cell receptor beta chain was carried out in a study of T cell responses to AZD1222 COVID-19 vaccine. Clones were read by immunoSEQ multiplex PCR, and TCRdb kept only the in-frame ones, dropping some. Of more than 90,000 clones in the sample, roughly 91% were seen once. Regarding the study as a whole: The peak T cell response came first, and repertoires were sampled only after it. With dominance at 160-218 and 743-854, vaccine-associated CD4 TCRs spanned spike. Donors in the cohort were predominantly white British and more often female, and clonal diversity was possibly underestimated.

Germline V gene sequence: CDR1 SGHTA, CDR2 FQGTGA. The CDR3 consists of 15 residues. V gave up 3 bases and J gave up 3 bases; unmatched junction bases: 7. This clone was seen just once. What it binds is not known. The chain is built from TRBV7-3 and TRBJ2-7, with TRBD2 matching 8 bases. Sequencing used peripheral blood, obtained 28 days after the second AZD1222 dose. The receptor comes from an adult who received the AZD1222 COVID-19 vaccine. In DNA form, the CDR3 reads TGTGCCAGCAGCTTGGGACTAGGAGGTTACTACGAGCAGTACTTC. It encodes CASSLGLGGYYEQYF.